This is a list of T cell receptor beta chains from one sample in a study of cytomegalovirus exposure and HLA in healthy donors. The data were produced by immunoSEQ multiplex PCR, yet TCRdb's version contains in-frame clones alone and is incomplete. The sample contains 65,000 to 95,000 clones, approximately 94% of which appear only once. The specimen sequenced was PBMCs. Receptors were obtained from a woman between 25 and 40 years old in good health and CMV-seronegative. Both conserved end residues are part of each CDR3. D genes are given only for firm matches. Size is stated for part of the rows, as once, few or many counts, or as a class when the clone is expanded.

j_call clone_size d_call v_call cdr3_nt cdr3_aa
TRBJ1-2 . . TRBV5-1 TGCGCCAGAAGACAGGACTCTAACTATGGCTACACCTTC CARRQDSNYGYTF
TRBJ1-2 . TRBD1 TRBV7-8 TGTGCCAGCAGCTTAGGAACATTCGGGACAGACTATGGCTACACCTTC CASSLGTFGTDYGYTF
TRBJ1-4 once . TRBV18 TGTGCCAGCTCACCAATGGGGGGACCTAATGAAAAACTGTTTTTT CASSPMGGPNEKLFF
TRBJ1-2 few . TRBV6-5 TGTGCCAGCAGTTCCACACAGTCATACTATGGCTACACCTTC CASSSTQSYYGYTF
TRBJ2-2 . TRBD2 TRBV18 TGTGCCAGCTCACCACTGGGACTAGCGACCGGGGAGCTGTTTTTT CASSPLGLATGELFF
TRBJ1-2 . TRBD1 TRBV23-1 TGCGCCAGCACGCCGGGACAGCAAACCTATGGCTACACCTTC CASTPGQQTYGYTF
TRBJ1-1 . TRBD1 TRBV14 TGTGCCAGCAGCCTAGGGAGGGACAGGGGCCCCACTGCTGCCACTGAAGCTTTCTTT CASSLGRDRGPTAATEAFF
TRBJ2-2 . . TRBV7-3 TGTGCCAGCAGCTTATCGGGGACACCCTCTACCGGGGAGCTGTTTTTT CASSLSGTPSTGELFF
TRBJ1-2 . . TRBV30 TGTGCCTGGAGTTCAGACTCTAACTATGGCTACACCTTC CAWSSDSNYGYTF
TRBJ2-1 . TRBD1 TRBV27 TGTGCCAGCAGACGGGACAGGGGGCTCAACAATGAGCAGTTCTTC CASRRDRGLNNEQFF